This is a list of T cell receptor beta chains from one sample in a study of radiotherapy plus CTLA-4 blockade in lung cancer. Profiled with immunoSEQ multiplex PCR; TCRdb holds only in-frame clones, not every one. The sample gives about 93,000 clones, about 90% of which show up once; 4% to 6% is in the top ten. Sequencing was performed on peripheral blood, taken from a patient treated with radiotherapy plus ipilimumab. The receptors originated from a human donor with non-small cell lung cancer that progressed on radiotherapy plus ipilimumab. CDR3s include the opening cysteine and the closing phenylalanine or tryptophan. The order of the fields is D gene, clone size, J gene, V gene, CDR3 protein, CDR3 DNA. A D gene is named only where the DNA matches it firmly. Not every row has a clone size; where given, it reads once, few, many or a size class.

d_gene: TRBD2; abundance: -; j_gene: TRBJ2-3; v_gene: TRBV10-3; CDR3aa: CASSGGRVDPTDTQYF; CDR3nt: TGTGCCTCCTCGGGGGGGAGGGTAGACCCCACAGATACGCAGTATTTT
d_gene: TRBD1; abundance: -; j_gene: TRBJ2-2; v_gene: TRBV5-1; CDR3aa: CASSLRPTGDTGELFF; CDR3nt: TGCGCCAGCAGCTTGCGGCCGACAGGGGACACCGGGGAGCTGTTTTTT
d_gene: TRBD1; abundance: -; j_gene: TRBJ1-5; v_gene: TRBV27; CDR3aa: CASSPGQGMQPQHF; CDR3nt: TGTGCCAGCAGTCCAGGACAGGGGATGCAGCCCCAGCATTTT
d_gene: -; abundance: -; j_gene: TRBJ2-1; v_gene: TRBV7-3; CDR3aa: CASSPLVGPDNEQFF; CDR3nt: TGTGCCAGCAGCCCGCTAGTAGGGCCAGACAATGAGCAGTTCTTC
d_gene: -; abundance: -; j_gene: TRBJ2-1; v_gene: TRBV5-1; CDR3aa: CASSLGTSSNEQFF; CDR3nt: TGCGCCAGCAGTCTTGGGACTTCGTCCAATGAGCAGTTCTTC
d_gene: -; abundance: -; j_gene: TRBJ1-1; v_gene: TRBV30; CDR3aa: CAWTAGDTEAFF; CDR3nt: TGTGCCTGGACGGCTGGAGACACTGAAGCTTTCTTT
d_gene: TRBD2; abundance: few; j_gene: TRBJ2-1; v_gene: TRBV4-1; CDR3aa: CASSQLGLAGGRLGEQFF; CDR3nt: TGCGCCAGCAGCCAGTTGGGACTAGCGGGAGGGCGTCTGGGGGAGCAGTTCTTC
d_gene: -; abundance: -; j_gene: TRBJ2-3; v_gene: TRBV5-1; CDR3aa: CASSLVPWTDTQYF; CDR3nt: TGCGCCAGCAGCTTGGTTCCCTGGACGGATACGCAGTATTTT
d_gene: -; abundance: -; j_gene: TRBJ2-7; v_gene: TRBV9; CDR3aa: CASSAFDESSYEQYF; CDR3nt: TGTGCCAGCAGCGCCTTCGATGAGAGCTCCTACGAGCAGTACTTC
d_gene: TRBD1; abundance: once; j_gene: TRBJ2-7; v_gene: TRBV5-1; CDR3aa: CASTQPGQGSYEQYF; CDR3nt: TGCGCCAGCACCCAACCGGGACAGGGCTCCTACGAGCAGTACTTC
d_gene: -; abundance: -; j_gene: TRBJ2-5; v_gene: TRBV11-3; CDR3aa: CASSLTVGEGRMETQYF; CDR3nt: TGTGCCAGCAGCTTAACAGTCGGCGAGGGCCGCATGGAGACCCAGTACTTC
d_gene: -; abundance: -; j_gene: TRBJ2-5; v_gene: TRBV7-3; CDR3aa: CASSLGARETQYF; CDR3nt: TGTGCCAGCAGCTTAGGGGCCAGGGAGACCCAGTACTTC
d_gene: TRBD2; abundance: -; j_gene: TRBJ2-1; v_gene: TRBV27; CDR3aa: CASSRDSGREQFF; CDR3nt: TGTGCCAGCAGTCGGGATAGCGGGAGGGAGCAGTTCTTC
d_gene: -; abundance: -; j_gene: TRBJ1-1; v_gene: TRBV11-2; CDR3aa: CASRTRGDTEAFF; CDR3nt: TGTGCCAGCAGAACGAGGGGGGACACTGAAGCTTTCTTT
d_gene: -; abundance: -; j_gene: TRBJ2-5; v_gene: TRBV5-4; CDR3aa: CASSLEGGETQYF; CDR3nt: TGTGCCAGCAGCTTGGAGGGAGGAGAGACCCAGTACTTC
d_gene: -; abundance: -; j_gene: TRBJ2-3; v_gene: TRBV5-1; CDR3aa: CASSFSDDYTDTQYF; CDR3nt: TGCGCCAGCAGCTTTAGTGACGACTACACAGATACGCAGTATTTT
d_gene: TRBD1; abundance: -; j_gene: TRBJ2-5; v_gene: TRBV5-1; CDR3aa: CASSLKDRASETQYF; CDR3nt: TGCGCCAGCAGCTTAAAAGACAGGGCCTCGGAGACCCAGTACTTC
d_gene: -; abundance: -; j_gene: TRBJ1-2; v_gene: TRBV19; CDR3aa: CASSRAGGGDYGYTF; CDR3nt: TGTGCCAGTAGCCGGGCAGGAGGAGGAGACTATGGCTACACCTTC
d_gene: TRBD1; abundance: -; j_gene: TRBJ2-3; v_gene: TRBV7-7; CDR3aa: CASSLGQGRTDTQYF; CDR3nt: TGTGCTAGCAGCTTAGGACAGGGGAGGACAGATACGCAGTATTTT
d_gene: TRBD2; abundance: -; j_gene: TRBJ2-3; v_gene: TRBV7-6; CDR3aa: CASSLVPAGGTDTQYF; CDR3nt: TGTGCCAGCAGCTTAGTCCCAGCGGGAGGCACAGATACGCAGTATTTT
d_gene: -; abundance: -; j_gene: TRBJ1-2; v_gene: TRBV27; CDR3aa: CASSSNPSGQNYGYTF; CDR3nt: TGTGCCAGCAGTTCTAACCCCTCGGGACAAAACTATGGCTACACCTTC
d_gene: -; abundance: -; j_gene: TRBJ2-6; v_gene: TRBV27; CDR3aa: CASSLTGANVLTF; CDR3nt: TGTGCCAGCAGTCTCACTGGGGCCAACGTCCTGACTTTC
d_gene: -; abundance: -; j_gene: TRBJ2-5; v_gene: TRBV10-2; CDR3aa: CASSDGRAGETQYF; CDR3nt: TGCGCCAGCAGTGACGGGCGGGCGGGAGAGACCCAGTACTTC
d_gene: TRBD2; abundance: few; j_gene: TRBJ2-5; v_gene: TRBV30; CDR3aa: CAWTSGKQTQYF; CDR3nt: TGTGCCTGGACTAGCGGGAAACAGACCCAGTACTTC